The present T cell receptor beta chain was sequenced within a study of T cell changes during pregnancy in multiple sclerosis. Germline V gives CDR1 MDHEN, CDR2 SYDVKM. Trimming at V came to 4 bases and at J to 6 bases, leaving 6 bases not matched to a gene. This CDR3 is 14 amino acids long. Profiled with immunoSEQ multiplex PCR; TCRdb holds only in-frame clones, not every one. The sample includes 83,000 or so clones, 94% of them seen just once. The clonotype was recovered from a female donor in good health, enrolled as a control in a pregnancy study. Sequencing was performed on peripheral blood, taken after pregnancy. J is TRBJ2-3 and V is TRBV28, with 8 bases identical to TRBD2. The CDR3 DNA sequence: TGTGCCAGCAGTTCTGTAGCGGGATCGGATACGCAGTATTTT. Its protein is CASSSVAGSDTQYF.